Described below is a single T cell receptor (beta chain) sequence and its context. Its matching antigen is unknown. This table comes from immunoSEQ multiplex PCR, and its TCRdb copy is limited to in-frame clones, with some not included. This table has approximately 97,000 clones, roughly nine tenths appearing once. This entry is derived from a study of OX40 agonist ivuxolimab in advanced cancers. Whole-study context: Patients with hepatocellular carcinoma, melanoma, renal cell or head and neck cancer made up the dose-escalation patients. Averaging about 60 years in age, with a range of about 23 to 90, the cohort was 82.7% male. Overall study results and limits: At 0.1-3.0 mg/kg, partial responders had clonal expansion among the lowest observed. Clonal expansion by week 6 occurred in CD4+ and CD8+ blood T cells (at 0.1 to 3.0 mg/kg).

Germline V gives CDR1 MNHNY, CDR2 SVGAGI (reference sequence). V was clipped by 6 bases and J by 8 bases, with 16 bases between them. This CDR3 is built from 14 residues. This sample comprised CD4+ or CD8+ T cells sorted from blood, obtained in a trial of the OX40 agonist ivuxolimab. V usage is TRBV6-6 and J usage is TRBJ2-2; D is perhaps TRBD2 (6 bases). The source is an adult with an advanced solid tumor such as melanoma, head and neck, liver or kidney cancer. The CDR3 region has the DNA TGTGCCAGCAGGACCCCGGAGGGGTCAGGGGAGCTGTTTTTT. The encoded protein is CASRTPEGSGELFF.